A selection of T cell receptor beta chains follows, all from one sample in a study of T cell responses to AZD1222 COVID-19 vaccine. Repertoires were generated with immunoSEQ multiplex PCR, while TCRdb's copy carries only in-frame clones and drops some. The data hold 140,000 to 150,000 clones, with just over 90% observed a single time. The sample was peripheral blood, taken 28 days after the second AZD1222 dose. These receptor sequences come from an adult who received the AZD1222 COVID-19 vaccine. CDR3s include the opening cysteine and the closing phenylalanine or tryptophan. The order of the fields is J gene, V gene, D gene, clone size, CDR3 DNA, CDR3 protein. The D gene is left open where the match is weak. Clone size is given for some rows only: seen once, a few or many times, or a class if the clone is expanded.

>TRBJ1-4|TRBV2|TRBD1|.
TGTGCCAGCAGGAAACAGGGGAGTAGTGAAAAACTGTTTTTT
CASRKQGSSEKLFF
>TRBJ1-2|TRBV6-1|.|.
TGTGCCAGCAGTGAACCCCCAGGGGCTCTCTATGGCTACACCTTC
CASSEPPGALYGYTF
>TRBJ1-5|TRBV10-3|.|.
TGTGCCATCAGTGCTAGGGAGGGAATAAGCAATCAGCCCCAGCATTTT
CAISAREGISNQPQHF
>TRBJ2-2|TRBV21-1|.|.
TGTGCCAGCACTCAAGTGATAGCGGTGAACACCGGGGAGCTGTTTTTT
CASTQVIAVNTGELFF
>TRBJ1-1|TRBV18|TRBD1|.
TGTGCCAGCTCACGGACGACAGGGGCCGCCCGGGACACTGAAGCTTTCTTT
CASSRTTGAARDTEAFF
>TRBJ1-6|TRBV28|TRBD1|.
TGTGCCAGCATCTCGGGCAGGGGGCAATCACCCCTCCACTTT
CASISGRGQSPLHF
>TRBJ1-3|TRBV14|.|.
TGTGCCAGCTTCATGACGGGAAACACCATATATTTT
CASFMTGNTIYF
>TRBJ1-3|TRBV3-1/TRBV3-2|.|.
TGTGCCAGCACCTACGGGGCTAGTGGAAACACCATATATTTT
CASTYGASGNTIYF
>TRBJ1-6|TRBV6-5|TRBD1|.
TGTGCCAGCAGTTACCTCCGGACAGGATATAATTCACCCCTCCACTTT
CASSYLRTGYNSPLHF
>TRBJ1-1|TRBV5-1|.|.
TGCGCCAGCAGCTTGGCCATGTCCGGAAAGAACACTGAAGCTTTCTTT
CASSLAMSGKNTEAFF
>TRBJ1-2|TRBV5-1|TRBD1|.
TGCGCCAGCAGCTTGACAACAGGGGGCCATCAGCCTAACTATGGCTACACCTTC
CASSLTTGGHQPNYGYTF
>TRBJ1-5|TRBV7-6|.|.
TGTGCCAGCAGCTCCAATAGCAATCAGCCCCAGCATTTT
CASSSNSNQPQHF
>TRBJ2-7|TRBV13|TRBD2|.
TGTGCCAGCAGCTTAACGACTAGCGGGTACGAGCAGTACTTC
CASSLTTSGYEQYF
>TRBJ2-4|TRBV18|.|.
TGTGCCAGCTCACCGGGGGGGGCGCAAGGCAAAAACATTCAGTACTTC
CASSPGGAQGKNIQYF
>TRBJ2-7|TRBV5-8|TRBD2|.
TGTGCCAGCAGCCATAAACTAGCGGGAGTAAACGAGCAGTACTTC
CASSHKLAGVNEQYF
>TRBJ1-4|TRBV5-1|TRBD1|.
TGCGCCAGCAACCAGGGGGCCGGTAATGAAAAACTGTTTTTT
CASNQGAGNEKLFF
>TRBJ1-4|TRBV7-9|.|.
TGTGCCAGCAGCTTAGCGCGCACCGTCCAACTGTTTTTT
CASSLARTVQLFF
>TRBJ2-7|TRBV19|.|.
TGTGCCAGTAAGGAGGGTGGCGAGCAGTACTTC
CASKEGGEQYF
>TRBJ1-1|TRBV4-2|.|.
TGTGCCAGCAGCCAAGATACGGGGAGGAACACTGAAGCTTTCTTT
CASSQDTGRNTEAFF
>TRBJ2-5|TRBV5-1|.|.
TGCGCCAGCAGCGGCGGGACGGAAGAGACCCAGTACTTC
CASSGGTEETQYF
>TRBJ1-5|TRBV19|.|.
TGTGCCAGTAGTATAACAGTTTATAGCAATCAGCCCCAGCATTTT
CASSITVYSNQPQHF
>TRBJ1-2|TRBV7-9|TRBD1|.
TGTGCCAGCAGTTCAGGGGGGCCCGATGGCTACACCTTC
CASSSGGPDGYTF
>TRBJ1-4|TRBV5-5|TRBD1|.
TGTGCCAGCAGCTCTCTTGCGGGACAGGATGAAAAACTGTTTTTT
CASSSLAGQDEKLFF
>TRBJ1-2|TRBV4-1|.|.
TGCGCCAGCAGCCAATTTCGTTCTGGGCGGGACGGCAGCTATGGCTACACCTTC
CASSQFRSGRDGSYGYTF
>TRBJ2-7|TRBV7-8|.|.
TGTGCCAGCAGCTTAGTGAGGGGATCAGGGAGAAGGACCGAGCAGTACTTC
CASSLVRGSGRRTEQYF
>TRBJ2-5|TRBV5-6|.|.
TGTGCCAGCAGCCTGCCGTCCCCCCGGGGTCAAGAGACCCAGTACTTC
CASSLPSPRGQETQYF
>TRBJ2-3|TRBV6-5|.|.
TGTGCCAGCACTACCACGAGCGGAGATACGCAGTATTTT
CASTTTSGDTQYF
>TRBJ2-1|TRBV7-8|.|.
TGTGCCAGCAGCCCCGGCGCAGGGGCATACAATGAGCAGTTCTTC
CASSPGAGAYNEQFF
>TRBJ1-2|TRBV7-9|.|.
TGTGCCAGCAGCCCCACTCATCCGGAGGGACGTGGCTACACCTTC
CASSPTHPEGRGYTF
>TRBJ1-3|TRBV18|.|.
TGTGCCAGCTCACCGGGGGCCCCAGACTCTGGAAACACCATATATTTT
CASSPGAPDSGNTIYF
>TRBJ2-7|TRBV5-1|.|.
TGCGCCAGCAGCTTGGAGGGCCCGAGCTCCTACGAGCAGTACTTC
CASSLEGPSSYEQYF
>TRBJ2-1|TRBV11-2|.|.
TGTGCCAGCACCCCTAGTCTGTCCCCAGGGGATGAGCAGTTCTTC
CASTPSLSPGDEQFF
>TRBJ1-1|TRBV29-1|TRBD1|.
TGCAGCGTTGAGACCGCTCACAGGGGGCGGACTGAAGCTTTCTTT
CSVETAHRGRTEAFF
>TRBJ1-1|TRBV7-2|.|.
TGTGCCAGCAGCTTATTGGTGAACACTGAAGCTTTCTTT
CASSLLVNTEAFF
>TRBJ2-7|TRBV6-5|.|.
TGTGCCAGCAGACGCACTTTGAGCTCCTACGAGCAGTACTTC
CASRRTLSSYEQYF
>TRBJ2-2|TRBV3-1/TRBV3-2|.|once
TGTGCCAGCAGCCTCAGGGGGGAGTTGGTCGGGGAGCTGTTTTTT
CASSLRGELVGELFF
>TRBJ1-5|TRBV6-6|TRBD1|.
TGTGCCAGCAGTCCCCGACAGGGTAGCAATCAGCCCCAGCATTTT
CASSPRQGSNQPQHF
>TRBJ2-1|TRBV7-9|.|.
TGTGCCAGCAGCTTAGGAACGTCTAGCTCCTACAATGAGCAGTTCTTC
CASSLGTSSSYNEQFF
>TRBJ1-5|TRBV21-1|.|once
TGTGCCAGCAGCCCAAAGGGGACAGTTAGCAATCAGCCCCAGCATTTT
CASSPKGTVSNQPQHF
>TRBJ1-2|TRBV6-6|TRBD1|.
TGTGCCAGCAGTTACTCCCGGGACAGGGATGGCTACACCTTC
CASSYSRDRDGYTF
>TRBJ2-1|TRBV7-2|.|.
TGTGCCAGCAGCCGTTCGGCACCGACAGGTAACAATGAGCAGTTCTTC
CASSRSAPTGNNEQFF
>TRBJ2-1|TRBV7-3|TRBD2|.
TGTGCCAGCAGCCTACAGCGGGGTGGGTTGAGTGAGCAGTTCTTC
CASSLQRGGLSEQFF